This entry features one TCR beta chain sequence. What it binds is unknown. This sample stems from a study of neoadjuvant nivolumab and ipilimumab in lung cancer. Study-wide results and limits: Resected tumors had greater TCR richness and clonality than uninvolved lung. Pathologic regression was not significantly tied to TCR clonality. Blood richness before therapy tracked richness in tumors resected after neoadjuvant therapy.

Some clones are missing from TCRdb's copy, which holds only in-frame ones; the method was immunoSEQ multiplex PCR. The sample holds approximately 31,000 clones, about 92% seen once. With 6 bases clipped from V and 2 bases from J, the junction kept 4 bases outside the gene matches. This CDR3 spans 14 amino acids. CDR1 is MDHEN and CDR2 is SYDVKM in the germline V gene. This clonotype was sampled from an adult with non-small cell lung cancer. The chain couples TRBV28 to TRBJ2-3, with 8 bases fitting TRBD2. Sequenced here: peripheral blood, sampled after neoadjuvant nivolumab, alone or with ipilimumab, at or shortly before surgery. CDR3 in amino acids: CASRWTSPTDTQYF. DNA of the CDR3: TGTGCCAGCAGATGGACTAGCCCCACAGATACGCAGTATTTT.